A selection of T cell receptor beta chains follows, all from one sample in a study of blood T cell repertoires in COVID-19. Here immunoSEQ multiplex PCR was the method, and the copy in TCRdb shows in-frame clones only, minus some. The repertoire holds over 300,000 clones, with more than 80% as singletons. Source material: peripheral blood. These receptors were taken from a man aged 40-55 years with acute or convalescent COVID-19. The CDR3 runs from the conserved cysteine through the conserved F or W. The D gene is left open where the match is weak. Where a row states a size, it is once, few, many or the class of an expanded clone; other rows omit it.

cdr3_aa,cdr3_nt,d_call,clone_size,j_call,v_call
CAISTSGTGDEKLFF,TGTGCCATCAGTACCTCCGGGACAGGGGATGAAAAACTGTTTTTT,TRBD1,NA,TRBJ1-4,TRBV10-3
CASRTRDRGIRDTEAFF,TGTGCCAGCAGAACCCGGGACAGGGGAATAAGGGACACTGAAGCTTTCTTT,TRBD1,NA,TRBJ1-1,TRBV19
CASRLNREYGYTF,TGTGCCAGTAGACTGAACAGGGAGTATGGCTACACCTTC,NA,NA,TRBJ1-2,TRBV19
CASRATANYGYTF,TGTGCCAGCAGAGCTACAGCTAACTATGGCTACACCTTC,NA,NA,TRBJ1-2,TRBV27
CAISESGTGASYGYTF,TGTGCCATCAGTGAGTCCGGGACAGGGGCGTCCTATGGCTACACCTTC,TRBD1,NA,TRBJ1-2,TRBV10-3
CASSPGTGHSGNTIYF,TGTGCTAGCAGCCCGGGGACGGGACATTCTGGAAACACCATATATTTT,NA,NA,TRBJ1-3,TRBV7-7
CSARENEQFF,TGCAGTGCTCGGGAGAATGAGCAGTTCTTC,NA,NA,TRBJ2-1,TRBV20-1
CASSLGQGVDEQFF,TGTGCTAGCAGCTTAGGGCAGGGGGTCGATGAGCAGTTCTTC,TRBD1,NA,TRBJ2-1,TRBV7-7
CASSPSDRGPFGNTIYF,TGTGCCAGCTCCCCCTCAGACAGGGGCCCCTTTGGAAACACCATATATTTT,TRBD1,NA,TRBJ1-3,TRBV18
CASSVEGVVGYTF,TGCGCCAGCAGCGTTGAGGGAGTAGTGGGCTACACCTTC,NA,NA,TRBJ1-2,TRBV5-1
CASSEAAGKVSDTEAFF,TGTGCCAGCAGTGAAGCGGCAGGGAAAGTGTCGGACACTGAAGCTTTCTTT,NA,NA,TRBJ1-1,TRBV6-1
CARSRTGAREKLFF,TGTGCCAGAAGCCGCACAGGGGCACGAGAAAAACTGTTTTTT,TRBD1,NA,TRBJ1-4,TRBV5-3
CASSPERTGFRGYGYTF,TGTGCCAGCTCACCCGAACGAACAGGGTTCAGGGGCTATGGCTACACCTTC,NA,NA,TRBJ1-2,TRBV18
CASSFEGGQGAFSKRGTEAFF,TGTGCCAGCAGTTTTGAGGGGGGACAGGGGGCGTTTTCGAAAAGGGGCACTGAAGCTTTCTTT,TRBD1,NA,TRBJ1-1,TRBV28
CASSVASETEAFF,TGTGCCAGCAGCGTAGCTAGCGAAACTGAAGCTTTCTTT,NA,NA,TRBJ1-1,TRBV9
CAWNIGHPENYGYTF,TGTGCCTGGAACATCGGACACCCTGAGAACTATGGCTACACCTTC,NA,once,TRBJ1-2,TRBV30
CASTYSGSSGANVLTF,TGTGCCAGCACATACTCAGGGTCATCTGGGGCCAACGTCCTGACTTTC,NA,NA,TRBJ2-6,TRBV28
CASSMGQGHGQPQHF,TGTGCCAGTAGTATGGGGCAGGGCCACGGGCAGCCCCAGCATTTT,NA,NA,TRBJ1-5,TRBV19
CASSFQGKTEAFF,TGTGCCAGCAGTTTTCAGGGAAAGACTGAAGCTTTCTTT,NA,NA,TRBJ1-1,TRBV28
CASSHTGGALDNYGYTF,TGCGCCAGCAGTCATACAGGGGGCGCGTTGGATAACTATGGCTACACCTTC,TRBD1,once,TRBJ1-2,TRBV23-1
CASSLPDNRGYTF,TGTGCCAGCAGTTTGCCGGACAACAGGGGCTACACCTTC,NA,NA,TRBJ1-2,TRBV28
CASSSIQGATNEKLFF,TGTGCCAGCAGTTCCATACAGGGCGCAACTAATGAAAAACTGTTTTTT,NA,NA,TRBJ1-4,TRBV28
CASGGWGNQPQHF,TGTGCCAGCGGGGGGTGGGGTAATCAGCCCCAGCATTTT,NA,NA,TRBJ1-5,TRBV28
CASSSPGQGYNEQFF,TGTGCCAGCAGTTCTCCGGGACAGGGGTACAATGAGCAGTTCTTC,TRBD1,NA,TRBJ2-1,TRBV27
CASSLTGPRSSGELFF,TGTGCCAGCAGCCTTACCGGCCCTAGGTCATCCGGGGAGCTGTTTTTT,NA,NA,TRBJ2-2,TRBV5-5
CASSLRNTEAFF,TGTGCCAGCAGTCTAAGAAACACTGAAGCTTTCTTT,NA,NA,TRBJ1-1,TRBV28
CAETSGGSTDTQYF,TGCGCGGAAACTAGCGGGGGTAGCACAGATACGCAGTATTTT,TRBD2,few,TRBJ2-3,TRBV10-1
CASSFFGSGQRNTGELFF,TGTGCTAGCAGCTTTTTTGGGTCAGGACAGAGGAACACCGGGGAGCTGTTTTTT,NA,once,TRBJ2-2,TRBV7-7
CASSLAPTGGSSYNEQFF,TGTGCTAGCAGCTTAGCCCCGACGGGGGGGAGCTCCTACAATGAGCAGTTCTTC,TRBD2,few,TRBJ2-1,TRBV7-7
CASSASTGGGGAFF,TGTGCCAGCAGTGCCTCGACAGGGGGAGGCGGAGCTTTCTTT,TRBD1,once,TRBJ1-1,TRBV28
CAWEKYTYEQYF,TGTGCCTGGGAGAAGTATACCTACGAGCAGTACTTC,NA,NA,TRBJ2-7,TRBV30
CAGAGDPQETQYF,TGTGCCGGTGCTGGAGACCCCCAAGAGACCCAGTACTTC,NA,NA,TRBJ2-5,TRBV28
CASSGDRGADTQYF,TGTGCCAGCAGTGGGGACAGGGGAGCAGATACGCAGTATTTT,TRBD1,NA,TRBJ2-3,TRBV2
CASSYTNQPQHF,TGTGCCAGCAGTTATACAAATCAGCCCCAGCATTTT,NA,once,TRBJ1-5,TRBV12-3/TRBV12-4
CASRGSVTRGGDTEAFF,TGTGCCAGCAGGGGTTCGGTTACGCGGGGGGGCGACACTGAAGCTTTCTTT,NA,NA,TRBJ1-1,TRBV13
CASRDGRSGNTIYF,TGCGCCAGCAGGGATGGGAGGTCTGGAAACACCATATATTTT,NA,NA,TRBJ1-3,TRBV5-1